A single sample is the source of the 3 T cell receptor beta chains below, sequenced in a study of CD8+CD57+ T cells in acquired aplastic anemia. For sequencing, patients were chosen who had shown expansion of CD8+CD57+ cells by flow cytometry. The template used for profiling TCR beta VDJ and CDR3 was genomic DNA. TCRdb re-analysed the reads in MiXCR, keeping a single row per CDR3 protein. This table holds under 350,000 distinct CDR3 sequences, approximately 58% found once. Sequenced sample: sorted CD4+, CD8+, or CD8+CD57+ T cells (not recorded which) from PBMCs. The origin of the receptors is a human donor with aplastic anemia.

The CDR3 DNA sequence: TGTGCCAGCAGCACCGAGGGGGGACGGCCCCAGCATTTT. Translation gives CASSTEGGRPQHF. The chain employs TRBV7-2 and TRBJ1-5; a possible D gene is TRBD1 (6 bases). Germline V gives CDR1 SGHTA, CDR2 FQGNSA. The CDR3 is made up of 13 amino acids. Trimming took 5 bases from V and 9 from J, leaving 14 bases between them.

This clonotype was observed at least ten times. CDR3 protein: CASSIPLNTGELFF. CDR3 nucleotide sequence: TGTGCCAGTAGTATCCCCCTAAACACCGGGGAGCTGTTTTTT. The chain is built from TRBV19 and TRBJ2-2; D not resolved. Trimming removed 3 bases from V and 2 bases from J, with 7 bases in between. The CDR3 covers 14 residues. Germline CDR1 reads LNHDA; CDR2 reads SQIVND (reference sequence).

The chain links TRBV18 to TRBJ1-1; 9 bases map to TRBD1. CDR3 length: 16 residues. CDR1 KGHSH and CDR2 LQKENI come from the germline V gene. V dropped 4 bases and J dropped 3; count of bases not matched to a gene: 9. CDR3 protein: CASSRAGQGMDTEAFF. The CDR3 DNA is TGTGCCAGCTCACGGGCGGGACAGGGTATGGACACTGAAGCTTTCTTT.